This paragraph covers one T cell receptor (beta chain) sequence. No antigen is known for it. Sequencing was performed with immunoSEQ multiplex PCR; in TCRdb, only in-frame clones are kept and a portion is missing. The table has 1.4 million to 1.5 million clones, roughly 97% seen once. The data were taken from a study of shared clonotypes between healthy human individuals. In the study overall: CD8 memory received one plate per donor, CD8 naive two, CD4 memory three and CD4 naive three.

CDR1 is SGHRS, CDR2 YFSETQ, per germline. The CDR3 runs to 14 residues. V shed 4 bases, J shed 8 bases, and the junction held 8 bases outside the gene matches. Whole-study findings and limits: Relative to their counterparts shared across all four donors, non-shared clonotypes exhibited diminished generation probabilities. Sampling included only blood; tissue repertoires likely differ. Among the subsets, naive ones generally showed larger estimated richness than memory ones.

The TCR originated in a man in his thirties or forties in good health. This rearrangement joins TRBV5-1 to TRBJ2-2; 7 positions agree with TRBD1. What was sequenced was naive CD4+ T cells sorted from blood. Stated subset: CD45RA+ positively selected. The CDR3 sequence: CASSPGQVIGELFF. The CDR3, as DNA: TGCGCCAGCAGCCCAGGACAGGTTATTGGGGAGCTGTTTTTT.